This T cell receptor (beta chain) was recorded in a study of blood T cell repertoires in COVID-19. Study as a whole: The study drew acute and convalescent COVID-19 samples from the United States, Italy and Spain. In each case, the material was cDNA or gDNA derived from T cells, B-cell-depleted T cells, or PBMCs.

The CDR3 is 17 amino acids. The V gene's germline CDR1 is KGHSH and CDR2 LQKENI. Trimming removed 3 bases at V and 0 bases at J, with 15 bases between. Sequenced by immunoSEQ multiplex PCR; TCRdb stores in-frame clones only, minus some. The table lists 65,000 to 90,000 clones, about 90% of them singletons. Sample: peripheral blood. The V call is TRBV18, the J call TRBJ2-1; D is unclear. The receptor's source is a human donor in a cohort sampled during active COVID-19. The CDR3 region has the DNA TGTGCCAGCTCACCCCGCGTGGTTGATAGCTCCTACAATGAGCAGTTCTTC. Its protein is CASSPRVVDSSYNEQFF.